This TCR beta chain stems from a study of T cell responses to AZD1222 COVID-19 vaccine. On this clone: Antigen unknown.

Sequencing was performed with immunoSEQ multiplex PCR; in TCRdb, only in-frame clones are kept and a portion is missing. The data contain 80,000 to 95,000 clones, roughly 91% of them seen just once; the ten biggest clones take up about 2.6%. Study-wide findings and caveats: Unmutated variant regions are reportedly targeted by nearly half of spike-specific TCRs. Females made up more of the donors, who were largely white British, and clonal diversity may have come out too low.

Between the trimmed V and J ends, which lost 1 base and 0 bases, there was a span of 12 bases. Germline values: CDR1 SGHTA, CDR2 FQGNSA. This CDR3 has 17 amino acids. Sequencing used peripheral blood, obtained on day 0 of MenACWY control vaccination. This TCR derives from an adult in good health. The chain employs TRBV7-2 and TRBJ1-4; D unresolved. CDR3 region: CASSLGWSLATNEKLFF. In DNA form, the CDR3 reads TGTGCCAGCAGCTTAGGCTGGTCACTTGCAACTAATGAAAAACTGTTTTTT.